What follows are 5 T cell receptor beta chains derived from one specimen sequenced in a study of T-cell reconstitution after alpha-beta-depleted transplantation in children (dated by TCRdb to 2015 to 2016). Library creation used PCR. The sequencer listed for this sample is Illumina HiSeq 2500. To normalize quantification of the TCRbeta repertoire, the TCR libraries were built with molecular barcoding that relied on unique molecular identifiers. TCRdb reworked the public reads: Q25 trimming with fastp, MiXCR clone assembly, productive beta chains retained. Rows are combined by CDR3 protein, so each entry shows the most common genes and DNA. This sample is represented by about 980,000 distinct CDR3 sequences; roughly 31% of them were singletons. The ten top clones hold roughly 30% of the sample. The treatment or condition label for this specimen denotes: allogeneic hematopoietic cell transplantation with graft depleted of TCRalphabeta T cells and CD19 B cells.

The sample in question was PBMCs, mostly from graft donor cells, obtained 360 days after TCRalphabeta/CD19-depleted stem cell transplant. The receptor set was obtained from a boy in the first two years of life who had a stem cell transplant for SCID, so the T cells may come from the graft donor.

The table lists this clonotype with a few counts. The rearrangement uses TRBV20-1 and TRBJ2-7; D not resolved. V lost 4 bases to trimming and J lost 6 bases, with 22 bases between them. Germline V gives CDR1 DFQATT, CDR2 SNEGSKA (reference sequence). CDR3 length: 15 residues. The CDR3 region is CSATRATKNLAEQYF. DNA for the CDR3: TGCAGTGCTACCCGGGCTACAAAAAACCTTGCCGAGCAGTACTTC.

The gene calls are TRBV6-5 and TRBJ1-1; D unresolved. Germline V gives CDR1 MNHEY, CDR2 SVGAGI. The ends were cut back, 4 bases at V and 6 bases at J, with 12 bases in the middle. The CDR3 totals 13 residues. The CDR3 DNA follows: TGTGCCAGCAGTTCCCTGGTCGCGCCTGAAGCTTTCTTT. As protein: CASSSLVAPEAFF.

This chain links TRBV12-3 or TRBV12-4 with TRBJ1-2; D is unresolved. V lost 3 bases and J 3 bases, leaving 5 bases between the germline ends. CDR3 length equals 12 residues. Here the CDR3 DNA reads TGTGCCAGCAGTTTTGCAGACTATGGCTACACCTTC. Protein product: CASSFADYGYTF.

J is TRBJ1-1 and V is TRBV6-5; 7 bases are shared with TRBD1. CDR3 length equals 16 residues. The trim removed 0 bases at V and 6 bases at J, leaving 10 bases unmatched. Germline CDR1 MNHEY, CDR2 SVGAGI. The CDR3 nucleotides read TGTGCCAGCAGTTACTCTCGCCGACAGGGTGGGGCTGAAGCTTTCTTT. It is translated as CASSYSRRQGGAEAFF.

J is TRBJ2-5 and V is TRBV5-1, with TRBD1 identical over 8 bases. Germline V CDR1 and CDR2: SGHRS, YFSETQ. The CDR3 is 15 amino acids. V dropped 4 bases and J dropped 5; count of bases not matched to a gene: 10. CDR3 coding DNA: TGCGCCAGCAGCCCAGCCGGGACAGGAACCGAGACCCAGTACTTC. Encoded protein: CASSPAGTGTETQYF.